The T cell receptor beta chain under discussion was sequenced for a study of vaccination effects on CD4 cells after COVID-19. Study-level results: Among infection- and vaccine-induced clones, marked clonal contraction occurred late after vaccination.

The CDR3 covers 15 residues. With 3 bases removed from V and 0 bases from J, the gap between germline ends came to 10 bases. Looked up from germline, CDR1 is KGHDR and CDR2 is SFDVKD. With the ViraFEST assay, the study expanded antigen-specific CD4+ T cells using viral peptide pools, then sequenced them. Once cultured for approximately eleven days, the cells underwent separation to obtain CD4+ T cells. Each participant was given two doses of one vaccine (BNT162b2 or mRNA-1273). Vaccinees lacked prior SARS-CoV-2 infection and tested negative for nucleocapsid antibodies. It was with roughly 11 IU/ml IL-2 and approximately 10 ug/ml peptides that around 1.8 million PBMC per well were cultured. A half-volume exchange with IL-2 medium occurred on days 3 and 7. To note about this clone: No antigen is known for it.

Some clones are missing from TCRdb's copy, which holds only in-frame ones; the method was immunoSEQ multiplex PCR. The sample has some 17,000 clones, approximately 70% seen once. Here the sequenced sample was CD4+ T cells from PBMCs cultured with SARS-CoV-2 spike peptides, taken after COVID-19 vaccination. The sequence derives from a human donor who received a COVID-19 vaccine. V usage is TRBV24-1 and J usage is TRBJ1-1; D is perhaps TRBD1 (5 bases). In DNA form, the CDR3 reads TGTGCCACCAGTGATGGGGACGGATTGAACACTGAAGCTTTCTTT. Encoded protein: CATSDGDGLNTEAFF.